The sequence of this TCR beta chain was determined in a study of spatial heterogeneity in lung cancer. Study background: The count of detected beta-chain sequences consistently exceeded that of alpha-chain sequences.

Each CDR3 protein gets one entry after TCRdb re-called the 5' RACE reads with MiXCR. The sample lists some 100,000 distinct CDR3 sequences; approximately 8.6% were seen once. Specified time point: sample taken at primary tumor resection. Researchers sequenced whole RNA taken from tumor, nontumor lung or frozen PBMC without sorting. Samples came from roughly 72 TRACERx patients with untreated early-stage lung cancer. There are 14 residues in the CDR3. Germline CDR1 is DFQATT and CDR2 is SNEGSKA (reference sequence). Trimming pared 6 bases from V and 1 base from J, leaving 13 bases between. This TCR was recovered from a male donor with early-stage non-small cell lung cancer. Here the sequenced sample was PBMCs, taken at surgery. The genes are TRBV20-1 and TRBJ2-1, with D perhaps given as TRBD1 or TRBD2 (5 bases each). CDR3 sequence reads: CSANRDLSYNEQFF. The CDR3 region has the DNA TGCAGTGCAAACCGGGACCTGTCCTACAATGAGCAGTTCTTC.